These T cell receptor beta chains were read from a single sample in a study of shared clonotypes between healthy human individuals. Libraries were prepared by immunoSEQ multiplex PCR; TCRdb keeps only in-frame clonotypes and omits some of them. Seen here are roughly 640,000 clones, around 97% observed once, and the top ten hold around 0.057%. Sequences were obtained from naive CD4+ T cells sorted from blood. The receptors derive from a young woman in good health. Both conserved end residues are part of each CDR3. A D gene is named only where the DNA matches it firmly. Only some rows state a clone size, as once, few, many or a class for expanded clones.

>TRBV13|NA|TRBJ1-3|NA
CASSLGRNTIYF
TGTGCCAGCAGCTTAGGCCGAAACACCATATATTTT
>TRBV29-1|NA|TRBJ1-1|NA
CSVEGDTRTDTEAFF
TGCAGCGTTGAAGGGGATACTAGGACGGACACTGAAGCTTTCTTT
>TRBV7-9|TRBD2|TRBJ2-5|NA
CASSRVRTSGQETQYF
TGTGCCAGCAGCCGCGTAAGGACTAGCGGCCAAGAGACCCAGTACTTC
>TRBV5-4|NA|TRBJ2-5|NA
CASSFGVAPSLETQYF
TGTGCCAGCAGCTTTGGCGTTGCTCCCTCTCTCGAGACCCAGTACTTC
>TRBV11-2|NA|TRBJ1-2|NA
CASSLGAGGDTNYTF
TGTGCCAGCAGCCTAGGGGCCGGGGGGGACACCAACTACACCTTC
>TRBV5-4|TRBD2|TRBJ2-1|NA
CASSLDSGPYNEQFF
TGTGCCAGCAGCTTGGATAGCGGGCCCTACAATGAGCAGTTCTTC
>TRBV7-9|TRBD2|TRBJ2-1|NA
CASSSYSGRAVNEQFF
TGTGCCAGCAGCTCCTATAGCGGGAGGGCCGTAAATGAGCAGTTCTTC
>TRBV4-1|NA|TRBJ2-6|NA
CASSQDWGGAGANVLTF
TGCGCCAGCAGCCAAGATTGGGGAGGAGCTGGGGCCAACGTCCTGACTTTC
>TRBV9|NA|TRBJ2-7|NA
CASSRTFLTYEQYF
TGTGCCAGCAGCCGGACTTTCCTCACCTACGAGCAGTACTTC
>TRBV5-1|NA|TRBJ2-7|NA
CASSLAMISGEQYF
TGCGCCAGCAGCTTGGCCATGATTTCTGGCGAGCAGTACTTC
>TRBV19|TRBD2|TRBJ2-7|NA
CASSDSGVATYEQYF
TGTGCCAGTAGTGATAGCGGGGTAGCGACCTACGAGCAGTACTTC
>TRBV20-1|NA|TRBJ1-2|NA
CSAPHNYGYTF
TGCAGTGCCCCGCATAACTATGGCTACACCTTC
>TRBV6-5|TRBD1|TRBJ1-2|once
CASSWDRVGGGYTF
TGTGCCAGCAGTTGGGACAGGGTCGGTGGTGGCTACACCTTC
>TRBV9|NA|TRBJ2-5|NA
CASSALGVGTQYF
TGTGCCAGCAGCGCGTTAGGGGTGGGTACCCAGTACTTC
>TRBV28|NA|TRBJ1-1|NA
CASSRQRWRIDRTEAFF
TGTGCCAGCAGCCGCCAGCGGTGGAGGATCGATCGCACTGAAGCTTTCTTT
>TRBV27|NA|TRBJ2-2|NA
CASSRAPGGTGELFF
TGTGCCAGCAGCCGCGCCCCCGGTGGCACCGGGGAGCTGTTTTTT
>TRBV21-1|NA|TRBJ2-7|NA
CASRTSGRAYEQYF
TGTGCCAGCAGGACTAGCGGGAGGGCCTACGAGCAGTACTTC
>TRBV2|TRBD1|TRBJ1-5|NA
CASSVDRGWQPQHF
TGTGCCAGCAGTGTGGACAGGGGGTGGCAGCCCCAGCATTTT
>TRBV5-4|NA|TRBJ2-7|NA
CASSLRAEPYEQYF
TGTGCCAGCAGCTTGCGGGCGGAACCCTACGAGCAGTACTTC
>TRBV28|NA|TRBJ1-1|NA
CASSGGVATEAFF
TGTGCCAGCAGTGGGGGGGTGGCCACTGAAGCTTTCTTT
>TRBV11-2|NA|TRBJ1-1|NA
CASSHPRSSEAFF
TGTGCCAGCAGCCACCCCCGTTCTTCCGAAGCTTTCTTT
>TRBV29-1|TRBD2|TRBJ2-1|NA
CSVEMGAGGTNEQFF
TGCAGCGTTGAAATGGGAGCGGGAGGGACCAATGAGCAGTTCTTC
>TRBV7-2|NA|TRBJ2-7|once
CASSLGGFQYF
TGTGCCAGCAGCTTAGGCGGGTTTCAGTACTTC
>TRBV7-9|TRBD2|TRBJ2-5|NA
CASSLPVSGRARGETQYF
TGTGCCAGCAGCCTCCCCGTTAGCGGGAGGGCCCGAGGAGAGACCCAGTACTTC
>TRBV4-1|TRBD2|TRBJ2-4|NA
CASSPRGLAGGPTKNIQYF
TGCGCCAGCAGCCCGCGGGGACTAGCGGGAGGGCCTACCAAAAACATTCAGTACTTC
>TRBV27|NA|TRBJ1-1|NA
CASSLTSGSNTEAFF
TGTGCCAGCAGTTTAACTTCCGGGAGTAACACTGAAGCTTTCTTT
>TRBV27|NA|TRBJ2-1|once
CASSIGRAQYNEQFF
TGTGCCAGCAGTATCGGACGGGCCCAATACAATGAGCAGTTCTTC
>TRBV7-9|NA|TRBJ1-4|once
CASSRPRGTTLLTNEKLFF
TGTGCCAGCAGCAGGCCGCGGGGGACCACGCTTCTAACTAATGAAAAACTGTTTTTT
>TRBV28|NA|TRBJ2-5|NA
CASSLSQAGQYF
TGTGCCAGCAGTTTATCACAAGCCGGCCAGTACTTC
>TRBV9|TRBD2|TRBJ2-1|NA
CASNLAGGIRGEQFF
TGTGCCAGCAACCTAGCGGGAGGTATCCGAGGCGAGCAGTTCTTC
>TRBV28|NA|TRBJ1-1|NA
CASSLEVDTEAFF
TGTGCCAGCAGTTTAGAGGTCGACACTGAAGCTTTCTTT
>TRBV5-1|TRBD1|TRBJ2-2|once
CASRAGQGTGELFF
TGCGCCAGCAGGGCGGGACAGGGAACCGGGGAGCTGTTTTTT
>TRBV2|TRBD2|TRBJ2-7|NA
CASSRVFPSGRSCEQYF
TGTGCCAGCAGCAGAGTCTTTCCTAGCGGGAGAAGTTGCGAGCAGTACTTC
>TRBV18|NA|TRBJ2-5|NA
CASSPGQKETQYF
TGTGCCAGCTCACCTGGACAGAAAGAGACCCAGTACTTC
>TRBV6-1|NA|TRBJ2-7|NA
CASSERQSSYEQYF
TGTGCCAGCAGTGAACGACAGAGCTCCTACGAGCAGTACTTC
>TRBV30|TRBD1|TRBJ2-7|NA
CAWSFPDRGRYEQYF
TGTGCCTGGAGTTTCCCAGACAGGGGGCGTTACGAGCAGTACTTC
>TRBV5-1|TRBD2|TRBJ2-5|NA
CASSQARGGETQYF
TGCGCCAGCAGCCAAGCTAGGGGAGGGGAGACCCAGTACTTC
>TRBV7-9|NA|TRBJ2-7|NA
CASSLVGYEQYF
TGTGCCAGCAGCTTAGTAGGCTACGAGCAGTACTTC
>TRBV5-1|TRBD1|TRBJ1-1|NA
CASSFRTGPTEAFF
TGCGCCAGCAGCTTCCGGACAGGGCCCACTGAAGCTTTCTTT
>TRBV15|NA|TRBJ2-1|once
CATSRATDGQFF
TGTGCCACCAGCAGAGCGACAGACGGTCAGTTCTTC
>TRBV28|NA|TRBJ2-7|NA
CASSLGVGRTYEQYF
TGTGCCAGCAGTTTAGGGGTCGGGAGAACCTACGAGCAGTACTTC
>TRBV27|NA|TRBJ1-1|NA
CASSLQGAVMNTEAFF
TGTGCCAGCAGTTTACAGGGAGCGGTTATGAACACTGAAGCTTTCTTT
>TRBV6-1|NA|TRBJ2-7|once
CAGSEGLTTGYEQYF
TGTGCCGGGTCCGAGGGTCTAACCACTGGCTACGAGCAGTACTTC
>TRBV5-1|NA|TRBJ2-7|NA
CASSLLLRGASSYEQYF
TGCGCCAGCAGCTTGCTTTTGAGGGGGGCCTCCTCCTACGAGCAGTACTTC
>TRBV18|TRBD1|TRBJ2-7|NA
CASSPSQGDTYEQYF
TGTGCCAGCTCACCATCTCAGGGGGACACCTACGAGCAGTACTTC
>TRBV7-2|TRBD1|TRBJ1-5|NA
CASSLGTGTSNQPQHF
TGTGCCAGCAGCCTCGGGACAGGGACGAGCAATCAGCCCCAGCATTTT
>TRBV9|NA|TRBJ2-7|NA
CASSPRDGLYEQYF
TGTGCCAGCAGCCCCCGGGACGGCCTCTACGAGCAGTACTTC
>TRBV11-2|NA|TRBJ2-7|NA
CASSLDPAGEQYF
TGTGCCAGCAGCTTAGATCCAGCCGGGGAGCAGTACTTC
>TRBV6-5|NA|TRBJ1-2|once
CASNKGRGAGYTF
TGTGCCAGCAATAAAGGCAGGGGCGCTGGCTACACCTTC
>TRBV7-9|NA|TRBJ2-3|NA
CASSLYTDTQYF
TGTGCCAGCAGCTTATATACGGATACGCAGTATTTT
>TRBV2|TRBD2|TRBJ2-7|NA
CASRRRPGTSGYEQYF
TGTGCCAGCAGGCGGAGACCCGGGACTAGCGGCTACGAGCAGTACTTC
>TRBV27|NA|TRBJ2-1|NA
CASSFGGLRYNEQFF
TGTGCCAGCAGTTTCGGCGGACTAAGATACAATGAGCAGTTCTTC
>TRBV5-4|NA|TRBJ2-7|NA
CASSLGTSNEQYF
TGTGCCAGCAGCTTGGGTACTTCCAACGAGCAGTACTTC
>TRBV28|TRBD2|TRBJ2-7|NA
CASSEAGLAGDNEQYF
TGTGCCAGCAGTGAAGCGGGACTAGCGGGAGATAACGAGCAGTACTTC
>TRBV27|TRBD1|TRBJ1-1|NA
CASSKWDSPTEAFF
TGTGCCAGCAGCAAATGGGACAGCCCCACTGAAGCTTTCTTT
>TRBV9|NA|TRBJ2-1|NA
CASSPGWGPYNEQFF
TGTGCCAGCAGCCCGGGGTGGGGACCCTACAATGAGCAGTTCTTC
>TRBV7-9|NA|TRBJ2-1|NA
CASSLGLWEDSNEQFF
TGTGCCAGCAGCCTAGGGTTGTGGGAGGATTCGAATGAGCAGTTCTTC
>TRBV18|TRBD1|TRBJ1-2|NA
CASSPGQGLDGYTF
TGTGCCAGCTCACCAGGACAGGGTCTCGATGGCTACACCTTC
>TRBV6-5|NA|TRBJ2-3|NA
CASSADGDTQYF
TGTGCCAGCAGTGCCGACGGGGATACGCAGTATTTT